One sample yielded the 27 T cell receptor beta chains listed below, sequenced in a study of T cells after posttransplantation cyclophosphamide. TCRdb keeps only in-frame clones here, not all; method: immunoSEQ multiplex PCR. Of 20,000 or so clones listed, about 85% are singletons. Cyclophosphamide on days +3 and +4 followed busulfan-fludarabine conditioning and a marrow graft. This sample comprised PBMCs, obtained after allogeneic stem cell transplant with posttransplant cyclophosphamide. All receptors derive from a female patient between 40 and 50 years old who received an allogeneic stem cell transplant from a related donor, was CMV-positive, and had no GVHD. T cells may partly derive from the graft donor.

This clone has only a few counts. The gene calls are TRBV19 and TRBJ1-2, with 7 bases that match TRBD1. Trimming removed 8 bases from V and 7 bases from J; junction bases left unmatched: 10. Germline values: CDR1 LNHDA, CDR2 SQIVND (reference sequence). This CDR3 region has 13 residues. CDR3 region: CASVYEGAGGYTF. CDR3 DNA sequence: TGTGCCAGTGTTTATGAGGGGGCAGGTGGCTACACCTTC.

The chain couples TRBV4-2 to TRBJ2-2, with TRBD2 identical over 8 bases. The CDR3 has 19 amino acids. V lost 0 bases and J lost 1; bases outside the gene matches: 10. Germline-derived CDR1 and CDR2 are LGHNA and YNFKEQ. CDR3 amino acids: CASSQDLSGRVGNTGELFF. CDR3 nucleotide sequence: TGTGCCAGCAGCCAAGATCTCAGCGGGAGAGTCGGGAACACCGGGGAGCTGTTTTTT.

This chain links TRBV6-5 with TRBJ2-7, with D possibly TRBD2 on 6 matching bases. V was shortened by 5 bases and J by 0 bases, with 11 bases between the two germline ends. The CDR3 extends over 14 amino acids. Germline V CDR1 and CDR2: MNHEY, SVGAGI. The CDR3 is CASSRESSSYEQYF. CDR3 bases: TGTGCCAGCAGTCGGGAGTCCTCCTCCTACGAGCAGTACTTC.

This clone was observed once. The rearrangement links TRBV11-3 to TRBJ2-7, with D possibly TRBD2 on 6 matching bases. V dropped 6 bases and J dropped 7 bases, with 19 bases sitting between them. Germline V gene lookup returns CDR1 SGHNT and CDR2 YENEEA. CDR3 length equals 14 residues. The CDR3 DNA is TGTGCCAGCAGTCCTGGCCCTACTAGCAAGGAGCAGTACTTC. It is translated as CASSPGPTSKEQYF.

V usage is TRBV10-3 and J usage is TRBJ2-2; tentative D call: TRBD2 (5 bases). Germline V gene data show CDR1 as ENHRY and CDR2 as SYGVKD. With 10 bases removed from V and 7 bases from J, the gap between germline ends came to 10 bases. The CDR3 is made up of 11 amino acids. CDR3 sequence reads: CASGEGGELFF. The CDR3 DNA reads TGTGCCAGCGGAGAGGGCGGGGAGCTGTTTTTT.

This chain joins TRBV28 and TRBJ2-6; 13 bases are a match to TRBD2. V gave up 7 bases and J gave up 3 bases; unmatched junction bases: 9. There are 18 residues in the CDR3. Germline V gene lookup returns CDR1 MDHEN and CDR2 SYDVKM. This CDR3 reads CASINTSGRASGANVLTF. CDR3 coding DNA: TGTGCCAGCATCAACACTAGCGGGAGGGCAAGTGGGGCCAACGTCCTGACTTTC.

V and J are TRBV19 and TRBJ2-1; a weak D match, TRBD2 (5 bases). The germline gives CDR1 LNHDA, CDR2 SQIVND (reference sequence). Trimming shortened V by 5 bases and J by 2 bases, and 19 bases separated the two germline ends. The CDR3 sequence is 17 residues long. The chain's CDR3 is CASSSPYRDTTYNEQFF. CDR3 nucleotide sequence: TGTGCCAGTAGTTCCCCATACCGGGATACTACCTACAATGAGCAGTTCTTC. The full variable domain, in which reference TRBV19 and TRBJ2-1 provide the parts outside the CDR3, is DGGITQSPKYLFRKEGQNVTLSCEQNLNHDAMYWYRQDPGQGLRLIYYSQIVNDFQKGDIAEGYSVSREKKESFPLTVTSAQKNPTAFYLCASSSPYRDTTYNEQFFGPGTRLTVL.

This sequence joins TRBV30 and TRBJ1-5; TRBD1 is a possible D gene (6 bases). CDR1 GTSNPN and CDR2 SVGIG come from the germline V gene (reference sequence). The CDR3 length is 13 residues. Trimming removed 2 bases at V and 5 bases at J, with 10 bases between. The chain's CDR3 is CAWSPRGHQPQHF. The CDR3, as DNA: TGTGCCTGGAGTCCCAGGGGTCATCAGCCCCAGCATTTT.

The chain recombines TRBV6-6 with TRBJ1-3; D is uncertain. The CDR3 covers 12 residues. The V and J ends lost 5 bases and 4 bases respectively, with 6 bases between them. CDR1 is MNHNY and CDR2 is SVGAGI in the germline V gene (reference sequence). This chain's CDR3 is CASSPEGNTIYF. The DNA for the CDR3 is TGTGCCAGCAGTCCGGAGGGAAACACCATATATTTT.

This clone was found once. The rearrangement joins TRBV13 to TRBJ1-2, with TRBD1 as a possible D gene (6 bases). Trimming stripped 0 bases from V and 4 bases from J, with 15 bases between. This CDR3 comprises 16 residues. The germline gives CDR1 PRHDT, CDR2 FYEKMQ (reference sequence). In nucleotides, the CDR3 is TGTGCCAGCAGCTTAGGGGCAGGGGATTTTGGCTATGGCTACACCTTC. It translates to CASSLGAGDFGYGYTF. Combining the CDR3 with reference TRBV13 and TRBJ1-2 gives the whole variable domain AAGVIQSPRHLIKEKRETATLKCYPIPRHDTVYWYQQGPGQDPQFLISFYEKMQSDKGSIPDRFSAQQFSDYHSELNMSSLELGDSALYFCASSLGAGDFGYGYTFGSGTRLTVV.

The gene calls are TRBV5-1 and TRBJ2-1; D not certain. Per germline, CDR1 SGHRS and CDR2 YFSETQ. V lost 7 bases, J lost 8 bases, and 13 bases lay in between. This CDR3 comprises 12 residues. CDR3 sequence reads: CASSLQMYEQFF. Here the CDR3 DNA reads TGCGCCAGCTCCCTTCAGATGTATGAGCAGTTCTTC.

The chain carries TRBV29-1 and TRBJ1-5; the D gene is possibly TRBD1 (5 bases). The germline CDR1 and CDR2 sequences are SQVTM and ANQGSEA. The ends were cut back, 4 bases at V and 0 bases at J, with 22 bases in the middle. The CDR3 contains 18 residues. Written as DNA, the CDR3 is TGCAGCGTTGTGGTTCCGCGGGGGGATTCTTTTAGCAATCAGCCCCAGCATTTT. Protein sequence: CSVVVPRGDSFSNQPQHF.

The J gene is TRBJ2-5, the V gene TRBV6-1; 7 nucleotides align to TRBD2. Unmatched junction bases numbered 13, after V lost 4 bases and J lost 2 bases. Germline CDR1 and CDR2: MNHNS and SASEGT. The CDR3 totals 17 residues. CDR3 sequence: CASSVLWAGVGQETQYF. DNA for the CDR3: TGTGCCAGCAGTGTTCTCTGGGCGGGAGTCGGACAAGAGACCCAGTACTTC.

This clone appeared once. J is TRBJ2-1 and V is TRBV30; 12 bases match TRBD2. V shed 7 bases and J 8 bases; nucleotides not matched to a gene: 6. Germline loops: CDR1 GTSNPN, CDR2 SVGIG (reference sequence). The CDR3 totals 13 residues. The CDR3 DNA reads TGTGCCTCGACTAGCGGGAGTGAGGATGAGCAGTTCTTC. Translated: CASTSGSEDEQFF.

The chain is built from TRBV6-6 and TRBJ1-3, with D possibly TRBD1 on 6 matching bases. Trimming left V 4 bases short and J 3 bases short, with 16 bases between. Germline-derived CDR1 and CDR2 are MNHNY and SVGAGI (reference sequence). CDR3 size: 16 residues. The CDR3 loop reads CASSFLGGEGGNTIYF. The CDR3 DNA reads as TGTGCCAGCAGTTTCTTAGGGGGGGAAGGTGGAAACACCATATATTTT.

This CDR3 reads CASSARGSSGYEQYF. CDR3 nucleotide sequence: TGTGCCAGCAGCGCAAGGGGCTCCTCGGGCTACGAGCAGTACTTC. This rearrangement joins TRBV9 to TRBJ2-7, with TRBD1 as a possible D gene (5 bases). Germline values: CDR1 SGDLS, CDR2 YYNGEE. V lost 3 bases and J 3 bases, leaving 16 bases between the germline ends. The CDR3 sequence is 15 residues long. The full variable domain, its missing parts supplied by reference TRBV9 and TRBJ2-7, is DSGVTQTPKHLITATGQRVTLRCSPRSGDLSVYWYQQSLDQGLQFLIQYYNGEERAKGNILERFSAQQFPDLHSELNLSSLELGDSALYFCASSARGSSGYEQYFGPGTRLTVT.

This chain joins TRBV27 and TRBJ2-7, with 8 bases aligning to TRBD1. CDR1 is MNHEY and CDR2 is SMNVEV in the germline V gene (reference sequence). The length of the CDR3 is 15 residues. After removal of 3 bases from V and 1 base from J, the junction contained 5 bases not matched to a gene. Here the CDR3 reads CASSFDRGPSYEQYF. Here the CDR3 DNA reads TGTGCCAGCAGTTTCGACAGGGGACCTTCCTACGAGCAGTACTTC.

V and J are TRBV27 and TRBJ2-7; the D gene is possibly TRBD2 (6 bases). V was pared by 7 bases and J by 0 bases, with 16 bases between. This CDR3 is built from 15 residues. Germline loops: CDR1 MNHEY, CDR2 SMNVEV (reference sequence). Written as DNA, the CDR3 is TGTGCCAGCAACACTAGACGGGACTTCTCCTACGAGCAGTACTTC. It specifies CASNTRRDFSYEQYF.

The chain joins TRBV6-5 to TRBJ2-7; 12 bases align to TRBD2. Germline V gene lookup returns CDR1 MNHEY and CDR2 SVGAGI. The CDR3 spans 15 residues. The V gene end was trimmed by 7 bases and the J gene end by 4 bases; junction bases not matched to a gene: 8. The CDR3 sequence is CASTARLAGVYEQYF. The CDR3 region has the DNA TGTGCCAGCACCGCCAGACTAGCGGGAGTGTACGAGCAGTACTTC.

This clone was seen only once. J is TRBJ2-4 and V is TRBV28; a weak D match, TRBD1 (6 bases). CDR3 length: 12 amino acids. The germline V gene has CDR1 MDHEN and CDR2 SYDVKM. V dropped 6 bases and J dropped 7 bases, with 10 bases sitting between them. The CDR3 DNA reads TGTGCCAGCAGCCCAAGGGGGAACATTCAGTACTTC. It is translated as CASSPRGNIQYF.

The chain links TRBV19 to TRBJ2-1, with TRBD2 matching 7 bases. Germline CDR1 reads LNHDA; CDR2 reads SQIVND (reference sequence). The V gene end was trimmed by 0 bases and the J gene end by 9 bases; junction bases not matched to a gene: 2. There are 13 residues in the CDR3. The CDR3 reads CASSIDSGGEQFF. The CDR3 DNA reads TGTGCCAGTAGTATAGATTCGGGGGGTGAGCAGTTCTTC.

This chain links TRBV7-2 with TRBJ1-4; TRBD1 might be the D (6 bases). The CDR3 length is 13 residues. The ends were cut back, 5 bases at V and 13 bases at J, with 17 bases in the middle. Germline assignment: CDR1 SGHTA and CDR2 FQGNSA. The CDR3: CASSQTSGGGLFF. The CDR3 DNA reads as TGTGCCAGCAGCCAAACATCGGGGGGCGGACTGTTTTTT. Looking up the rest from reference TRBV7-2 and TRBJ1-4 gives the full variable domain: GAGVSQSPSNKVTEKGKDVELRCDPISGHTALYWYRQSLGQGLEFLIYFQGNSAPDKSGLPSDRFSAERTGGSVSTLTIQRTQQEDSAVYLCASSQTSGGGLFFGSGTQLSVL.

V is TRBV18 and J is TRBJ2-7, with TRBD2 identical over 7 bases. Germline V gene lookup returns CDR1 KGHSH and CDR2 LQKENI. With V trimmed by 5 bases and J by 4 bases, 11 bases remained unmatched. The CDR3 is 15 residues long. This CDR3 is CASSAQDGGSYEQYF. DNA of the CDR3: TGTGCCAGCTCAGCACAAGACGGGGGGAGTTACGAGCAGTACTTC.

The chain recombines TRBV10-3 with TRBJ1-4; D gene unclear. The CDR3 spans 16 residues. Germline CDR1 and CDR2: ENHRY and SYGVKD. V lost 0 bases, J lost 0 bases, and 8 bases lay in between. The CDR3 DNA reads TGTGCCATCAGTGAGTCCCAGCTAGCAACTAATGAAAAACTGTTTTTT. This codes for CAISESQLATNEKLFF.

This chain uses TRBV19 with TRBJ1-5, with D possibly being TRBD1 (5 bases). The CDR3 spans 15 residues. Trimming removed 6 bases from V and 3 bases from J, with 15 bases in between. Germline-derived CDR1 and CDR2 are LNHDA and SQIVND (reference sequence). The CDR3 DNA sequence: TGTGCCAGTAGGCAAGCGGGGGGACTCAATCAGCCCCAGCATTTT. It translates to CASRQAGGLNQPQHF.

This chain uses TRBV28 with TRBJ2-2; TRBD2 matches at 7 bases. After removal of 5 bases from V and 7 bases from J, the junction contained 7 bases not matched to a gene. The CDR3 runs 14 residues. Germline assignment: CDR1 MDHEN and CDR2 SYDVKM. The CDR3 DNA reads TGTGCCAGCAGTACAAGCGGGAACTACGGGGAGCTGTTTTTT. Protein product: CASSTSGNYGELFF.

CDR3 in DNA: TGTGCCAGCAGCTTACAGGGAAAGAACACTGAAGCTTTCTTT. As protein: CASSLQGKNTEAFF. V usage is TRBV7-3 and J usage is TRBJ1-1; D may be TRBD1 (5 bases). This CDR3 spans 14 amino acids. Looked up from germline, CDR1 is SGHTA and CDR2 is FQGTGA. V was pared by 2 bases and J by 1 base, with 8 bases between.